These 19 T cell receptor beta chains were all obtained from the same sample, sequenced in a study of T-cell memory formation after mild COVID-19. MiXCR, applied by TCRdb to the 5' RACE reads, yields one record per CDR3 protein. The sample records about 310,000 distinct CDR3 sequences, around 19% being singletons. Material for sequencing was PBMCs or a T cell subset sorted from them (not recorded which). The receptors were gathered from a young man who had mild COVID-19 (a few samples of this study predate the infection). Cell type and time point are not known.

This chain joins TRBV6-6 and TRBJ2-7; D possibly corresponds to TRBD1 (5 bases). CDR1 MNHNY and CDR2 SVGAGI come from the germline V gene (reference sequence). V gave up 7 bases and J gave up 5 bases, with 15 bases separating them. The CDR3 sequence is 13 residues long. CDR3 nucleotide sequence: TGTGCCAGCATCAAGCAGGGATTTGACGAGCAGTACTTC. It is translated as CASIKQGFDEQYF.

This rearrangement joins TRBV7-9 to TRBJ2-2, with D perhaps TRBD1 or TRBD2 (6 bases each). V was trimmed by 5 bases and J by 2 bases, leaving 12 bases between them. The CDR3 runs to 15 residues. Germline V gene sequence: CDR1 SEHNR, CDR2 FQNEAQ (reference sequence). Written as DNA, the CDR3 is TGTGCCAGCAGCGGGGGGACATCCAACACCGGGGAGCTGTTTTTT. Encoded protein: CASSGGTSNTGELFF.

This clonotype has a handful of counts. The chain combines TRBV11-2 with TRBJ2-1; 10 bases map to TRBD2. Germline trimming cut 5 bases from V and 3 bases from J; bases unmatched to any gene: 10. Germline V gene sequence: CDR1 SGHAT, CDR2 FQNNGV. This CDR3 is built from 17 residues. CDR3 DNA: TGTGCCAGCAGCCCCAGGGCACTAGCGGGGTTCTACAATGAGCAGTTCTTC. Translated: CASSPRALAGFYNEQFF.

This clonotype was seen a few times. V and J are TRBV7-6 and TRBJ2-3, with TRBD2 matching over 12 bases. The junction had 2 bases not matched to a gene; V was cut back by 3 bases and J by 1 base. This CDR3 has 16 residues. Germline V gene sequence: CDR1 SGHVS, CDR2 FNYEAQ. The CDR3 spells CASSFLAGGRTDTQYF. The CDR3 region has the DNA TGTGCCAGCAGCTTTCTAGCGGGGGGGCGCACAGATACGCAGTATTTT.

This clonotype was detected a few times. V and J are TRBV12-3 or TRBV12-4 and TRBJ1-2; 7 bases are a match to TRBD1. With V trimmed by 5 bases and J by 5 bases, 5 bases remained unmatched. The CDR3 is 13 residues long. CDR3 DNA: TGTGCCAGCAGTACGACAGGGTTGTATGGCTACACCTTC. This translates into CASSTTGLYGYTF.

This rearrangement joins TRBV12-3 or TRBV12-4 to TRBJ1-1, with D unresolved. The CDR3 is 11 amino acids. V lost 7 bases, J lost 0 bases, and 3 bases lay in between. CDR3 amino acids: CASTVNTEAFF. The CDR3 DNA reads TGTGCCAGCACGGTGAACACTGAAGCTTTCTTT.

The chain has TRBV28 and TRBJ2-7; TRBD1 matches at 9 bases. After removal of 6 bases from V and 7 bases from J, the junction contained 10 bases not matched to a gene. The CDR3 length is 14 residues. CDR1 MDHEN and CDR2 SYDVKM come from the germline V gene. CDR3 residues: CASSSGTGRGEQYV. The CDR3 DNA sequence: TGTGCCAGCAGCTCCGGGACAGGGAGGGGTGAGCAGTACGTC.

The V gene is TRBV9, the J gene TRBJ1-3; TRBD1 matches 7 bases. The V gene's germline CDR1 is SGDLS and CDR2 YYNGEE. The CDR3 consists of 16 residues. The V gene end was trimmed by 4 bases and the J gene end by 0 bases; junction bases not matched to a gene: 7. The CDR3 loop is CASSPGGAFSGNTIYF. The DNA for the CDR3 is TGTGCCAGCAGCCCAGGGGGGGCCTTCTCTGGAAACACCATATATTTT.

The CDR3 sequence: CASRWTMNQPQHF. The CDR3 DNA sequence: TGTGCCAGCAGGTGGACAATGAATCAGCCCCAGCATTTT. The rearrangement uses TRBV6-6 and TRBJ1-5; a possible D gene is TRBD1 (5 bases). In germline, CDR1 is MNHNY, CDR2 SVGAGI (reference sequence). Trimming removed 6 bases at V and 4 bases at J, with 10 bases between. The CDR3 has 13 residues.

The V and J genes are TRBV6-6 and TRBJ1-5; D is undetermined. This CDR3 spans 14 amino acids. Germline loops: CDR1 MNHNY, CDR2 SVGAGI (reference sequence). V dropped 7 bases and J dropped 0 bases, with 10 bases sitting between them. In nucleotides, the CDR3 is TGTGCCAGCACTAACAGATATAGCAATCAGCCCCAGCATTTT. Its protein product is CASTNRYSNQPQHF.

DNA of the CDR3: TGTGCCAGCAACTGGGACGAAGTAACGGGACACAACACCGGGGAGCTGTTTTTT. Translation gives CASNWDEVTGHNTGELFF. The V and J genes are TRBV6-1 and TRBJ2-2; possible D gene TRBD1, 6 bases. The CDR3 spans 18 residues. V gave up 7 bases and J gave up 2 bases, with 23 bases separating them. The germline CDR1 and CDR2 sequences are MNHNS and SASEGT.

This clonotype was found a few times. The chain is built from TRBV24-1 and TRBJ1-5, with D possibly TRBD1 on 6 matching bases. CDR1 and CDR2 (germline): KGHDR, SFDVKD. CDR3 length: 18 amino acids. The germline V and J ends were trimmed by 4 bases and 0 bases, with 18 bases remaining between them. This CDR3 is CATSETTGTSYSNQPQHF. Here the CDR3 DNA reads TGTGCCACCAGTGAAACTACCGGGACATCTTATAGCAATCAGCCCCAGCATTTT.

This clonotype was recorded at least ten times. The CDR3 is CSRGDGRSYEQYV. The CDR3 DNA reads as TGCAGCCGAGGGGACGGACGCTCCTACGAGCAGTACGTC. The rearrangement uses TRBV29-1 and TRBJ2-7; D is perhaps TRBD1 or TRBD2 (5 bases each). The CDR3 sequence is 13 residues long. Germline values: CDR1 SQVTM, CDR2 ANQGSEA. Trimming pared 8 bases from V and 0 bases from J, leaving 14 bases between.

This clonotype was observed a few times. This chain uses TRBV5-1 with TRBJ2-3; 7 nucleotides align to TRBD1. The V gene end was trimmed by 4 bases and the J gene end by 5 bases; junction bases not matched to a gene: 4. The CDR3 loop spans 13 amino acids. Germline CDR1 is SGHRS and CDR2 is YFSETQ. The CDR3 reads CASSHTGVDTQYF. The CDR3 bases are TGCGCCAGCAGCCACACAGGGGTAGATACGCAGTATTTT.

This clonotype was counted a few times. This sequence joins TRBV12-5 and TRBJ2-2; either TRBD1 or TRBD2 may fit D (5 bases each). Germline V CDR1 and CDR2: LGHNT, FRNRAP. The CDR3 spans 13 residues. V lost 5 bases, J lost 6 bases, and 10 bases lay in between. The CDR3 coding sequence is TGTGCTAGTGGTCCCGAGGGACCCGGGGAGCTGTTTTTT. As protein: CASGPEGPGELFF.

This chain connects TRBV21-1 to TRBJ2-1; the D call in the table, TRBD1, was not verified against the DNA. TRBV21-1 is a known pseudogene. The CDR3 totals 16 residues. The CDR3 coding sequence is TGTGCCAGCAGCGCCAGTGGTAGGGACAAAAACAATGAGCAGTTCTTC. Protein sequence: CASSASGRDKNNEQFF.

This clonotype has just a few counts. The chain employs TRBV5-8 and TRBJ1-1; D uncertain. Trimming left V 4 bases short and J 4 bases short, with 20 bases between. CDR3 length: 16 amino acids. The germline gives CDR1 SGHTS, CDR2 YDEGEE. CDR3 DNA sequence: TGTGCCAGCAGCAAAACTGGGTCCGCGCCCGGCACTGAAGCTTTCTTT. It encodes CASSKTGSAPGTEAFF.

At least ten counts were recorded for this clonotype. The chain employs TRBV4-2 and TRBJ2-7; TRBD2 matches 12 bases. With V trimmed by 4 bases and J by 4 bases, 14 bases remained unmatched. CDR3 length: 18 amino acids. CDR1 is LGHNA and CDR2 is YNFKEQ in the germline V gene. In DNA form, the CDR3 reads TGTGCCAGCAGCCTTCAGGGGACCAGACTAGCGGGGGTGTACGAGCAGTACTTC. Its protein is CASSLQGTRLAGVYEQYF.

This chain joins TRBV15 and TRBJ2-2; TRBD2 matches 12 bases. Germline V gene lookup returns CDR1 LNHNV and CDR2 YYDKDF (reference sequence). This CDR3 has 18 amino acids. The V segment lost 5 bases and the J segment 5 bases; nucleotides outside the gene matches: 12. CDR3 residues: CATSLNPRLAGETGELFF. DNA for the CDR3: TGTGCCACCAGCTTAAATCCGAGACTAGCGGGGGAGACCGGGGAGCTGTTTTTT.